This T cell receptor (beta chain) appears in the sequencing data of a study of shared clonotypes between healthy human individuals. This CDR3 spans 14 amino acids. CDR1 and CDR2 from the germline V gene are MDHEN and SYDVKM. V was shortened by 6 bases and J by 4 bases, with 10 bases between the two germline ends. Terminally differentiated effector memory CD45RA+ cells were excluded from the naive CD8 cells, which were CD45RO-negative and positively selected for CCR7. At a deep level, the assay was run. Libraries were prepared by immunoSEQ multiplex PCR; TCRdb keeps only in-frame clonotypes and omits some of them. This sample has roughly 550,000 clones, with roughly 95% found just once.

Material: naive CD8+ T cells sorted from blood. The sequence came from a woman in her twenties or thirties in good health. The V and J genes are TRBV28 and TRBJ2-6; D might be TRBD2 (6 bases). DNA for the CDR3: TGTGCCAGCAGGGAGGGAATCGGGGCCAACGTCCTGACTTTC. Translated, it gives CASREGIGANVLTF. The entire variable domain, with the rest obtained from reference TRBV28 and TRBJ2-6, is as follows: DVKVTQSSRYLVKRTGEKVFLECVQDMDHENMFWYRQDPGLGLRLIYFSYDVKMKEKGDIPEGYSVSREKKERFSLILESASTNQTSMYLCASREGIGANVLTFGAGSRLTVL.